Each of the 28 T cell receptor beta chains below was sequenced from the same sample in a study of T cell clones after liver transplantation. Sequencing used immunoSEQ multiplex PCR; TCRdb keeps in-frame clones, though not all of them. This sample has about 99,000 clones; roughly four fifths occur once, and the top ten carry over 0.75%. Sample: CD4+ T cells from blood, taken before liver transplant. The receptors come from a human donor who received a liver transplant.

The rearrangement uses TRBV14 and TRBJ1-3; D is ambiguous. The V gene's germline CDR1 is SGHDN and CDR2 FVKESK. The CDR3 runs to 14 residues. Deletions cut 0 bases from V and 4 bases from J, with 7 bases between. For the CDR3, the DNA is TGTGCCAGCAGCCAAGAAGTGCGAGGAAACACCATATATTTT. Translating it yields CASSQEVRGNTIYF.

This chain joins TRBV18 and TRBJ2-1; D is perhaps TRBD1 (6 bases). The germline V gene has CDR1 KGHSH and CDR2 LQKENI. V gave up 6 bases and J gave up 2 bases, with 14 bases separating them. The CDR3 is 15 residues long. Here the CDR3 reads CASSLDQGPYNEQFF. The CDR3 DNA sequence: TGTGCCAGCTCCCTGGATCAGGGGCCCTACAATGAGCAGTTCTTC.

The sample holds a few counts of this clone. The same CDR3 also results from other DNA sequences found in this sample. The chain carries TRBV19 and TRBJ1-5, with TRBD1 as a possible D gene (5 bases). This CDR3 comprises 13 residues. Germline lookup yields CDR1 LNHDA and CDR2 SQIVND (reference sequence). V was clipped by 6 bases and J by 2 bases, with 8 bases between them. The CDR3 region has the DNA TGTGCCAGTAGGAAGGGGCGCAATCAGCCCCAGCATTTT. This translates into CASRKGRNQPQHF.

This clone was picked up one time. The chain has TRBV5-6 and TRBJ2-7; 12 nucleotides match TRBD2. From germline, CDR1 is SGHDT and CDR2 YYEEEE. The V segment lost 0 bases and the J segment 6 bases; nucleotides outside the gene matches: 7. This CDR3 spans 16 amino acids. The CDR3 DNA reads TGTGCCAGCAGCTTGGTAAGACTAGCGGGAGCATCCGAGCAGTACTTC. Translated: CASSLVRLAGASEQYF. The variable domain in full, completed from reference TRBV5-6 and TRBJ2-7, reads DAGVTQSPTHLIKTRGQQVTLRCSPKSGHDTVSWYQQALGQGPQFIFQYYEEEERQRGNFPDRFSGHQFPNYSSELNVNALLLGDSALYLCASSLVRLAGASEQYFGPGTRLTVT.

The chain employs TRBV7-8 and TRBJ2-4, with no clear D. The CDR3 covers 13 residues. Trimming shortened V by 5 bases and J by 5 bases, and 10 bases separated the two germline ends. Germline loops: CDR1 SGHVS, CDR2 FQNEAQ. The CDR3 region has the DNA TGTGCCAGCAGCCTGTCCACAGAAAACATTCAGTACTTC. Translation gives CASSLSTENIQYF.

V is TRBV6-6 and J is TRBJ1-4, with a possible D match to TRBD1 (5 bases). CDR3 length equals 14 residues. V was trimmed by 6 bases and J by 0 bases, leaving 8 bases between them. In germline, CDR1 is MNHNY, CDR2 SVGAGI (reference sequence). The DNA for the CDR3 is TGTGCCAGCAGCCCAGGGTCAACTAATGAAAAACTGTTTTTT. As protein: CASSPGSTNEKLFF.

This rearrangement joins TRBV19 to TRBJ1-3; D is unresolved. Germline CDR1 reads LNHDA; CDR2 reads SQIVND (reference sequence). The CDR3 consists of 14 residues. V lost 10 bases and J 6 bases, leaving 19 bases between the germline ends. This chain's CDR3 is CATKVTAHQNTIYF. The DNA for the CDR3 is TGTGCCACCAAAGTAACGGCACACCAAAACACCATATATTTT.

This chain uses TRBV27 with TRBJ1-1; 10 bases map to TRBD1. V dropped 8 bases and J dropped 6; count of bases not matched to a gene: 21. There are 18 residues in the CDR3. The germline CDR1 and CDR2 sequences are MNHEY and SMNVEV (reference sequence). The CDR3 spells CASRGQGTVGLNNAEAFF. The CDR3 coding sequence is TGTGCCAGCCGGGGACAGGGGACTGTCGGCTTAAATAACGCTGAAGCTTTCTTT.

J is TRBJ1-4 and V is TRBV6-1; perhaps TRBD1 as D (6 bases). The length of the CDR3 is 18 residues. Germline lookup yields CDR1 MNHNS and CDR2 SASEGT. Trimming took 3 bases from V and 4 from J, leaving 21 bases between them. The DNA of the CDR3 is TGTGCCAGCAGTGATCGCAGGGGATGGGTGGGTTATAATGAAAAACTGTTTTTT. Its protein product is CASSDRRGWVGYNEKLFF.

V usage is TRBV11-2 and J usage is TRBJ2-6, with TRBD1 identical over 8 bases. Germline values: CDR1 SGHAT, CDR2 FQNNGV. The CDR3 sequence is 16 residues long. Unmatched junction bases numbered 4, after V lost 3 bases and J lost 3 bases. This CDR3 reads CASSFRGLGGANVLTF. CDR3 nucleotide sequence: TGTGCCAGCAGCTTCAGGGGGCTGGGTGGGGCCAACGTCCTGACTTTC.

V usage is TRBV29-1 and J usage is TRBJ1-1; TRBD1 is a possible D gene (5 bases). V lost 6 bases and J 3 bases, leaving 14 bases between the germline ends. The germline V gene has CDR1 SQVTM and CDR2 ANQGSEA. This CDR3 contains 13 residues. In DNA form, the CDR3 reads TGCAGCGTCCCCGAAGTGGGGGACACTGAAGCTTTCTTT. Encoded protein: CSVPEVGDTEAFF.

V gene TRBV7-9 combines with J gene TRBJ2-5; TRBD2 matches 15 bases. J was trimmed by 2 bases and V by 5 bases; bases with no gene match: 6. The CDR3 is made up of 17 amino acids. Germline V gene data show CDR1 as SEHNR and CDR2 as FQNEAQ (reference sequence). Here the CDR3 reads CASSHGLAGGRQETQYF. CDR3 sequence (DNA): TGTGCCAGCAGCCACGGACTAGCGGGAGGGCGTCAAGAGACCCAGTACTTC.

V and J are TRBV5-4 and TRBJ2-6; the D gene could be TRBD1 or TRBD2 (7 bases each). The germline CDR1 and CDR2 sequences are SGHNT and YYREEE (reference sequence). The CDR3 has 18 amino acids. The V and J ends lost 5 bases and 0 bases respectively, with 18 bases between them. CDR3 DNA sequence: TGTGCCAGCAGAAAGGGGAGGGGGCTGAGCTCTGGGGCCAACGTCCTGACTTTC. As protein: CASRKGRGLSSGANVLTF.

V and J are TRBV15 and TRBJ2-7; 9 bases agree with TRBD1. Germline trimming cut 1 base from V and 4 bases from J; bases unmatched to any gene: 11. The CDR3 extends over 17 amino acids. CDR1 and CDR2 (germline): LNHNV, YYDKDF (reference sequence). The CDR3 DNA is TGTGCCACCAGCAGAGCCCCAACCGGGACAGGGTCGTACGAGCAGTACTTC. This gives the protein CATSRAPTGTGSYEQYF.

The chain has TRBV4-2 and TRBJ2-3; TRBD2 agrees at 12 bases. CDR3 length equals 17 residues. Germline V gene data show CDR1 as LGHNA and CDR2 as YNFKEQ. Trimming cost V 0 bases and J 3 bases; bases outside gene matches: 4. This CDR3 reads CASSQDHGTSGTDTQYF. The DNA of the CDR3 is TGTGCCAGCAGCCAAGATCACGGGACTAGCGGGACAGATACGCAGTATTTT.

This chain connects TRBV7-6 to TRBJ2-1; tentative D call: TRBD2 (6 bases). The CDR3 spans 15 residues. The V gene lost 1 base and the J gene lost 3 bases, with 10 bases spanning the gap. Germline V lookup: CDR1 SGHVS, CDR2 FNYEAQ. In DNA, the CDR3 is TGTGCCAGCAGCTTAGGGGGGACTGACTACAATGAGCAGTTCTTC. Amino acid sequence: CASSLGGTDYNEQFF.

The DNA of the CDR3 is TGCGCCAGCAGCCAAGAGTTGGCTAGCGGGGGCCAAATAGCCAAAAACATTCAGTACTTC. Protein sequence: CASSQELASGGQIAKNIQYF. V and J are TRBV4-3 and TRBJ2-4; 10 nucleotides agree with TRBD2. Germline trimming cut 0 bases from V and 0 bases from J; bases unmatched to any gene: 11. CDR1 LGHNA and CDR2 YSLEER come from the germline V gene. There are 20 residues in the CDR3.

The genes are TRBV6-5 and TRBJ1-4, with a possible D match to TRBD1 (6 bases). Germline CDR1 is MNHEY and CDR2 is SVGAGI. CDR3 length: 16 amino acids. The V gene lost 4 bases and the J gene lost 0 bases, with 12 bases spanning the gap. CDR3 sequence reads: CASSFRGDATNEKLFF. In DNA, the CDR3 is TGTGCCAGCAGTTTCAGGGGTGATGCAACTAATGAAAAACTGTTTTTT.

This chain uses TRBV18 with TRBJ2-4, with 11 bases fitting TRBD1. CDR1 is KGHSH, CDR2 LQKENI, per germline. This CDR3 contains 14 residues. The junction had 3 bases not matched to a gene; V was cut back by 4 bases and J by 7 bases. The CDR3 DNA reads TGTGCCAGCTCACTAGGACAGGGGGCGAACATTCAGTACTTC. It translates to CASSLGQGANIQYF.

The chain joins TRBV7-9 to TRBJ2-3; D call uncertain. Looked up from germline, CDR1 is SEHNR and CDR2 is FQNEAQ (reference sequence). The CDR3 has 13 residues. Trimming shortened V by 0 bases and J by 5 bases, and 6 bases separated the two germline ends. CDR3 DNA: TGTGCCAGCAGCTTAGCTTCTGGAGATACGCAGTATTTT. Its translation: CASSLASGDTQYF.

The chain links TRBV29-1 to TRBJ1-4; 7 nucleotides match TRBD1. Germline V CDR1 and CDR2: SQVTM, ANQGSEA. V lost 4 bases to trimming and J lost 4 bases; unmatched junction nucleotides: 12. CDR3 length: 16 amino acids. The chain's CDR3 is CSVGILQGVDNEKLFF. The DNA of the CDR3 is TGCAGCGTTGGGATACTTCAGGGGGTCGATAATGAAAAACTGTTTTTT.

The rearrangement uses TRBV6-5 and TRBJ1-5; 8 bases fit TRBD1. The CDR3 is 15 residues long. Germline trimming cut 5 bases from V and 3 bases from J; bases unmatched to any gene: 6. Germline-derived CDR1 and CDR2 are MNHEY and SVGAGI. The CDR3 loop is CASSPGTGNNQPQHF. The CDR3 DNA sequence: TGTGCCAGCAGTCCAGGGACAGGCAACAATCAGCCCCAGCATTTT.

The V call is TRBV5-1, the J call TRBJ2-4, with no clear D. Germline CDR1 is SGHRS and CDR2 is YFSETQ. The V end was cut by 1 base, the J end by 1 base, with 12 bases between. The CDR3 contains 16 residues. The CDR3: CASSLSEAGAKNIQYF. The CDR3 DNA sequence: TGCGCCAGCAGCTTGAGCGAGGCTGGCGCCAAAAACATTCAGTACTTC.

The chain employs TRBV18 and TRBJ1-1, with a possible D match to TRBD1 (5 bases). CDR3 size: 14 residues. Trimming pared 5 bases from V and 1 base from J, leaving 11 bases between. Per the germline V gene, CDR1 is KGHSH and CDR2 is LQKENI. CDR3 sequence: CASSAQTGNTEAFF. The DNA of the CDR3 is TGTGCCAGCTCAGCCCAAACAGGGAACACTGAAGCTTTCTTT.

Here the CDR3 reads CASSLGGQGGSGANVLTF. For the CDR3, the DNA is TGTGCCAGCAGCTTAGGAGGGCAGGGTGGCTCTGGGGCCAACGTCCTGACTTTC. The chain recombines TRBV7-6 with TRBJ2-6; D possibly matches TRBD1 or TRBD2 (5 bases each). V lost 1 base and J 0 bases, leaving 13 bases between the germline ends. CDR1 and CDR2 (germline): SGHVS, FNYEAQ. The CDR3 length is 18 residues.

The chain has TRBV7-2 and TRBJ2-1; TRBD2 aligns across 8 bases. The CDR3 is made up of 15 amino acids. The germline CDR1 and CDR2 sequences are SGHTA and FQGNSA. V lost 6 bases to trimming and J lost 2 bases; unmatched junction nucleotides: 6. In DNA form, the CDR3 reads TGTGCCAGCAGGGGTCCGGGACTAGCCTACAATGAGCAGTTCTTC. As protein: CASRGPGLAYNEQFF.

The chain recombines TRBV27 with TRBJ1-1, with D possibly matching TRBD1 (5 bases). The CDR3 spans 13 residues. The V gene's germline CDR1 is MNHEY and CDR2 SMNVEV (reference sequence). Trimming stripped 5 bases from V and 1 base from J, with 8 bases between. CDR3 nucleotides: TGTGCCAGCAGTCTGACAGAGAACACTGAAGCTTTCTTT. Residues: CASSLTENTEAFF.

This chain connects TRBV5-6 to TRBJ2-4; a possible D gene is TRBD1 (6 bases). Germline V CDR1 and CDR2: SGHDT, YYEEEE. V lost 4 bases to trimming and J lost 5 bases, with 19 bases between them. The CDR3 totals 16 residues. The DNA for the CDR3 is TGTGCCAGCAGCCATAAAGAACAGGGTGGGCAAAACATTCAGTACTTC. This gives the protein CASSHKEQGGQNIQYF. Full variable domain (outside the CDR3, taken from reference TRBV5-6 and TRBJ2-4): DAGVTQSPTHLIKTRGQQVTLRCSPKSGHDTVSWYQQALGQGPQFIFQYYEEEERQRGNFPDRFSGHQFPNYSSELNVNALLLGDSALYLCASSHKEQGGQNIQYFGAGTRLSVL.